This entry lists 28 T cell receptor beta chains sequenced from one sample in a study of blood T cell repertoires in COVID-19 (dated by TCRdb to 2018 to 2021). Library creation used the immunoSEQ multiplex PCR assay. TCRdb mirrors the immuneACCESS table, restricted to in-frame sequences. Some clones are absent from its copies; in checked studies, under half trace to an unresolved V gene, and the reason for the others is unknown. The sample includes about 280,000 clones, with 65% to 90% observed a single time. Together, the top ten hold about an eighth of the sample. The specimen sequenced was peripheral blood. The receptors stem from a woman in her 70s with COVID-19, enrolled during active disease.

The V call is TRBV5-8, the J call TRBJ1-2, with no clear D. The CDR3 length is 16 residues. The germline V gene encodes CDR1 SGHTS and CDR2 YDEGEE. V lost 3 bases and J lost 4, with 19 bases in between. The CDR3 is CASSYERSWVTYGYTF. CDR3 nucleotide sequence: TGTGCCAGCAGCTATGAGCGGAGTTGGGTGACCTATGGCTACACCTTC.

The rearrangement links TRBV2 to TRBJ2-5, with D tentatively TRBD2 (6 bases). V shed 4 bases and J shed 5 bases, with 11 bases lying between them. CDR1 and CDR2 from the germline V gene are SNHLY and FYNNEI. The CDR3 contains 13 residues. The CDR3 bases are TGTGCCAGCAGTGGACTAGAGCGGGAGACCCAGTACTTC. Encoded protein: CASSGLERETQYF.

The J gene is TRBJ1-3, the V gene TRBV9; D might be TRBD1 (6 bases). This CDR3 is 16 amino acids long. The V gene lost 0 bases and the J gene lost 0 bases, with 10 bases spanning the gap. CDR1 is SGDLS, CDR2 YYNGEE, per germline. The CDR3 reads CASSVARQDSGNTIYF. In DNA form, the CDR3 reads TGTGCCAGCAGCGTAGCTCGACAGGACTCTGGAAACACCATATATTTT.

CDR3 protein: CASSALPGVGGELFF. In nucleotides, the CDR3 is TGTGCCAGCAGCGCTCTTCCCGGGGTTGGCGGGGAGCTGTTTTTT. This chain joins TRBV9 and TRBJ2-2; TRBD2 is a possible D gene (5 bases). V lost 3 bases and J 7 bases, leaving 16 bases between the germline ends. The CDR3 consists of 15 residues. CDR1 is SGDLS, CDR2 YYNGEE, per germline.

With regard to this clone: Other DNA sequences from this sample encode an identical CDR3 as well. The J gene is TRBJ2-6, the V gene TRBV5-1; unclear D gene. With 0 bases removed from V and 0 bases from J, the gap between germline ends came to 4 bases. CDR3 length: 15 amino acids. Germline V gene lookup returns CDR1 SGHRS and CDR2 YFSETQ. CDR3 sequence (DNA): TGCGCCAGCAGCTTGGGGAGCTCTGGGGCCAACGTCCTGACTTTC. Its translation: CASSLGSSGANVLTF. The variable domain in full, completed from reference TRBV5-1 and TRBJ2-6, reads KAGVTQTPRYLIKTRGQQVTLSCSPISGHRSVSWYQQTPGQGLQFLFEYFSETQRNKGNFPGRFSGRQFSNSRSEMNVSTLELGDSALYLCASSLGSSGANVLTFGAGSRLTVL.

This rearrangement joins TRBV24-1 to TRBJ2-1, with D tentatively TRBD2 (6 bases). The CDR3 loop spans 11 amino acids. V lost 7 bases and J lost 15, with 15 bases in between. CDR1 is KGHDR and CDR2 is SFDVKD in the germline V gene. The CDR3 loop is CATSSGSDPFF. The CDR3 nucleotides read TGTGCCACCAGCTCCGGGAGCGACCCGTTCTTC.

The chain uses TRBV4-3 and TRBJ2-7, with D possibly being TRBD2 (5 bases). Germline values: CDR1 LGHNA, CDR2 YSLEER. The CDR3 is made up of 12 amino acids. V gave up 5 bases and J gave up 4 bases, with 9 bases separating them. In DNA, the CDR3 is TGCGCCAGCAGCGACGGGGAGTACGAGCAGTACTTC. Its translation is CASSDGEYEQYF.

This rearrangement joins TRBV11-2 to TRBJ2-5, with D perhaps matching TRBD2 (6 bases). V was cut by 3 bases and J by 9 bases, with 17 bases left in between. The CDR3 runs 14 residues. Germline-derived CDR1 and CDR2 are SGHAT and FQNNGV. DNA of the CDR3: TGTGCCAGCAGCTTGGCCGGCCTCTGGGAGGCCCAGTACTTC. Protein product: CASSLAGLWEAQYF.

The chain combines TRBV24-1 with TRBJ1-2; possible D gene TRBD1, 5 bases. Trimming cost V 6 bases and J 5 bases, with 15 bases left between them. The CDR3 is 14 amino acids. Germline V gene data show CDR1 as KGHDR and CDR2 as SFDVKD. The CDR3 DNA reads TGTGCCACCAGTAACGCCCTCCAGGGATATGGCTACACCTTC. Translated: CATSNALQGYGYTF.

The gene calls are TRBV10-2 and TRBJ2-1; 14 nucleotides align to TRBD2. CDR3 size: 16 residues. From germline, CDR1 is WSHSY and CDR2 SAAADI. V trimming: 1 base; J trimming: 6 bases; junction bases outside the gene matches: 2. The CDR3: CASSEFGTSGGNEQFF. CDR3 DNA sequence: TGCGCCAGCAGTGAGTTTGGGACTAGCGGGGGCAATGAGCAGTTCTTC.

This chain uses TRBV4-3 with TRBJ2-5, with D tentatively TRBD2 (6 bases). V was clipped by 1 base and J by 7 bases, with 10 bases between them. The CDR3 consists of 13 residues. Per germline, CDR1 LGHNA and CDR2 YSLEER. In DNA, the CDR3 is TGCGCCAGCAGCCAAGCTGTGCGGGGGACCCAGTACTTC. It yields the protein CASSQAVRGTQYF.

J is TRBJ2-7 and V is TRBV5-4; 7 nucleotides line up with TRBD1. Germline V gene sequence: CDR1 SGHNT, CDR2 YYREEE (reference sequence). The CDR3 has 15 amino acids. J was trimmed by 1 base and V by 1 base; bases with no gene match: 5. The CDR3: CASSLKQGSSYEQYF. DNA for the CDR3: TGTGCCAGCAGCTTGAAACAGGGGAGTTCCTACGAGCAGTACTTC.

V and J are TRBV30 and TRBJ2-5; D unresolved. The germline V gene encodes CDR1 GTSNPN and CDR2 SVGIG (reference sequence). The V end lost 0 bases, the J end lost 5 bases, and 16 bases lay between the germline ends. The CDR3 loop spans 15 amino acids. The CDR3 nucleotides are TGTGCCTGGAGTGTATTTTTAGGTGACGGGGAGACCCAGTACTTC. Translation: CAWSVFLGDGETQYF.

The CDR3 DNA reads TGTGCCTGGAGTGTAGGGGAAGTGTACTATGGCTACACCTTC. The encoded protein is CAWSVGEVYYGYTF. The rearrangement links TRBV30 to TRBJ1-2; TRBD1 might be the D (5 bases). V shed 0 bases and J shed 3 bases, with 11 bases lying between them. The CDR3 runs to 14 residues. CDR1 is GTSNPN and CDR2 is SVGIG in the germline V gene (reference sequence). Full variable domain (outside the CDR3, taken from reference TRBV30 and TRBJ1-2): SQTIHQWPATLVQPVGSPLSLECTVEGTSNPNLYWYRQAAGRGLQLLFYSVGIGQISSEVPQNLSASRPQDRQFILSSKKLLLSDSGFYLCAWSVGEVYYGYTFGSGTRLTVV.

The chain uses TRBV3-1 (or the pseudogene TRBV3-2) and TRBJ2-3; tentatively, D is TRBD2 (6 bases). The CDR3 runs 15 residues. Germline-derived CDR1 and CDR2 are LGHDT and YNNKEL (reference sequence). Trimming shortened V by 1 base and J by 3 bases, and 11 bases separated the two germline ends. The CDR3 bases are TGTGCCAGCAGCCAAGGCTACGGGGGTACAGATACGCAGTATTTT. Protein product: CASSQGYGGTDTQYF.

This clone was observed a few times. V gene TRBV20-1 combines with J gene TRBJ1-6; 9 bases map to TRBD1. Losses at the gene ends were 3 bases for V and 5 bases for J; bases not matched to a gene: 5. Germline V gives CDR1 DFQATT, CDR2 SNEGSKA (reference sequence). The CDR3 covers 15 residues. The CDR3 coding sequence is TGCAGTGCTAGTTCGGACAGGGGAAATAATTCACCCCTCCACTTT. Residues: CSASSDRGNNSPLHF.

The chain combines TRBV2 with TRBJ1-5, with D possibly being TRBD1 (6 bases). The V and J ends lost 6 bases and 7 bases respectively, with 19 bases between them. From germline, CDR1 is SNHLY and CDR2 FYNNEI. The CDR3 is 15 amino acids. CDR3 sequence (DNA): TGTGCCAGCAGGGCCGGGACACCCATCGGACAGCCCCAGCATTTT. This codes for CASRAGTPIGQPQHF.

The chain recombines TRBV5-1 with TRBJ2-2, with 7 bases that match TRBD1. With V trimmed by 5 bases and J by 7 bases, 8 bases remained unmatched. The germline CDR1 and CDR2 sequences are SGHRS and YFSETQ. The CDR3 length is 14 residues. CDR3 residues: CASRSEGAGGELFF. The CDR3 coding sequence is TGCGCCAGCAGATCCGAGGGGGCCGGCGGGGAGCTGTTTTTT.

The chain recombines TRBV29-1 with TRBJ2-5; perhaps TRBD1 as D (6 bases). Germline CDR1 SQVTM, CDR2 ANQGSEA. This CDR3 contains 12 residues. Trimming pared 7 bases from V and 5 bases from J, leaving 14 bases between. The CDR3 region is CSAGRQGETQYF. Written as DNA, the CDR3 is TGCAGCGCCGGACGGCAGGGGGAGACCCAGTACTTC.

This chain connects TRBV2 to TRBJ2-1; TRBD1 matches at 8 bases. Trimming cost V 8 bases and J 16 bases; bases outside gene matches: 19. Germline CDR1 is SNHLY and CDR2 is FYNNEI. The CDR3 loop spans 14 amino acids. CDR3 loop: CASHGTSLWTGNFF. DNA of the CDR3: TGTGCCAGCCATGGGACCTCCCTTTGGACAGGGAATTTCTTC.

The rearrangement links TRBV6-6 to TRBJ2-3; 8 bases align to TRBD1. CDR3 length equals 15 residues. The trim removed 4 bases at V and 4 bases at J, leaving 7 bases unmatched. Per germline, CDR1 MNHNY and CDR2 SVGAGI (reference sequence). The CDR3 DNA follows: TGTGCCAGCAGTTCCCGGGACAGGAGACCAGATACGCAGTATTTT. This codes for CASSSRDRRPDTQYF.

The rearrangement links TRBV11-2 to TRBJ2-7; D gene ambiguous. The CDR3 runs to 14 residues. The germline V gene has CDR1 SGHAT and CDR2 FQNNGV. Between the trimmed V and J ends, which lost 3 bases and 2 bases, there was a span of 11 bases. The CDR3 DNA reads as TGTGCCAGCAGCTTTACCAGAACCACCTACGAGCAGTACTTC. Protein sequence: CASSFTRTTYEQYF.

The chain uses TRBV19 and TRBJ2-3; maybe TRBD2 (5 bases). V was trimmed by 5 bases and J by 0 bases, leaving 9 bases between them. Germline CDR1 LNHDA, CDR2 SQIVND (reference sequence). CDR3 length: 14 amino acids. The CDR3 here is CASSLATSTDTQYF. The CDR3, as DNA: TGTGCCAGTAGTCTAGCTACTAGCACAGATACGCAGTATTTT. The full variable domain, in which reference TRBV19 and TRBJ2-3 provide the parts outside the CDR3, is DGGITQSPKYLFRKEGQNVTLSCEQNLNHDAMYWYRQDPGQGLRLIYYSQIVNDFQKGDIAEGYSVSREKKESFPLTVTSAQKNPTAFYLCASSLATSTDTQYFGPGTRLTVL.

The rearrangement uses TRBV15 and TRBJ1-2; D gene unclear. Between the trimmed V and J ends, which lost 0 bases and 5 bases, there was a span of 10 bases. The CDR3 runs to 14 residues. Germline values: CDR1 LNHNV, CDR2 YYDKDF (reference sequence). Here the CDR3 reads CATSRDKGLYGYTF. The CDR3 nucleotides read TGTGCCACCAGCAGAGATAAAGGACTGTATGGCTACACCTTC.

This chain connects TRBV10-2 to TRBJ1-1, with 10 bases fitting TRBD1. CDR3 length: 11 amino acids. The V gene's germline CDR1 is WSHSY and CDR2 SAAADI. Trimming took 8 bases from V and 6 from J; bases not matched to a gene: 0. The CDR3 loop is CASGQGAEAFF. The CDR3 bases are TGCGCCAGCGGACAGGGGGCTGAAGCTTTCTTT.

This chain uses TRBV5-1 with TRBJ2-7; D perhaps matches TRBD1 (5 bases). Trimming took off 2 bases at V and 2 bases at J, with 11 bases between the two ends. This CDR3 has 14 amino acids. CDR1 and CDR2 from the germline V gene are SGHRS and YFSETQ. The CDR3 loop is CASSLPTGPYEQYF. The DNA for the CDR3 is TGCGCCAGCAGCTTACCCACAGGACCCTACGAGCAGTACTTC.

The chain is built from TRBV7-2 and TRBJ1-2; possibly TRBD1 for D (6 bases). CDR1 is SGHTA, CDR2 FQGNSA, per germline. Trimming removed 0 bases at V and 0 bases at J, with 17 bases between. This CDR3 region has 18 residues. CDR3 DNA sequence: TGTGCCAGCAGCTTAGCAATAAGCCGCCGGGACACTAACTATGGCTACACCTTC. Residues: CASSLAISRRDTNYGYTF.

The genes are TRBV11-2 and TRBJ1-1; D gene ambiguous. Per the germline V gene, CDR1 is SGHAT and CDR2 is FQNNGV. This CDR3 contains 14 residues. V lost 5 bases and J lost 0, with 10 bases in between. DNA for the CDR3: TGTGCCAGCAGCCTCTTCCGTCTGAACACTGAAGCTTTCTTT. The encoded protein is CASSLFRLNTEAFF.